Presented here are 26 T cell receptor beta chains from one specimen sequenced in a study of blood T cells in healthy people across ages. A second PCR, run for about 7 to 11 cycles, used a sample-barcoded 5' primer plus a J-beta primer mix. TCRdb independently ran MiXCR on the 5' RACE reads; one entry per CDR3 protein. Seen here are approximately 2,000,000 distinct CDR3 sequences, approximately 40% observed once, and the top ten hold about 21%. Sequencing was performed on blood. These receptors came from a human donor in good health.

This clonotype turned up a few times. The chain recombines TRBV12-3 or TRBV12-4 with TRBJ1-2; no reliable D call. The V gene lost 3 bases and the J gene lost 13 bases, with 15 bases spanning the gap. The CDR3 runs to 12 residues. CDR3 nucleotide sequence: TGTGCCAGCAGTTTGCTTGGAGCCGAAGGCACCTTC. Translation gives CASSLLGAEGTF.

This chain connects TRBV3-1 to TRBJ2-7; TRBD2 is a possible D gene (5 bases). Germline V CDR1 and CDR2: LGHDT, YNNKEL (reference sequence). Trimming cost V 4 bases and J 11 bases, with 21 bases left between them. The CDR3 totals 14 residues. The DNA of the CDR3 is TGTGCCAGCAGCCCTGGAAGCGGCCGAGCTCAGGAGTACTTC. Residues: CASSPGSGRAQEYF.

This clonotype has a handful of counts. The gene calls are TRBV7-9 and TRBJ1-4; D is possibly TRBD1 (6 bases). The CDR3 is 16 amino acids. V was clipped by 1 base and J by 7 bases, with 16 bases between them. Germline CDR1 and CDR2: SEHNR and FQNEAQ (reference sequence). In nucleotides, the CDR3 is TGTGCCAGCAGCTTAGGTTACAGGGTCCTTGGTGAAAAACTGTTTTTT. This codes for CASSLGYRVLGEKLFF.

The chain employs TRBV2 and TRBJ1-2; D is undetermined. Per germline, CDR1 SNHLY and CDR2 FYNNEI. V was trimmed by 4 bases and J by 5 bases, leaving 11 bases between them. The CDR3 has 13 residues. CDR3 region: CASSGSGSYGYTF. The CDR3 nucleotides are TGTGCCAGCAGTGGGAGCGGGAGTTATGGCTACACCTTC.

The chain links TRBV9 to TRBJ1-1; TRBD1 is a possible D gene (5 bases). CDR3 length: 12 residues. Germline CDR1 and CDR2: SGDLS and YYNGEE. Trimming removed 0 bases at V and 8 bases at J, with 8 bases between. As DNA, the CDR3 is TGTGCCAGCAGCGTAGTGAACAGGGAAGCTTTCTTT. Its translation: CASSVVNREAFF.

V gene TRBV3-1 combines with J gene TRBJ1-2, with D possibly matching TRBD1 (5 bases). Between the trimmed V and J ends, which lost 0 bases and 8 bases, there was a span of 13 bases. The germline V gene encodes CDR1 LGHDT and CDR2 YNNKEL (reference sequence). This CDR3 is built from 14 residues. In nucleotides, the CDR3 is TGTGCCAGCAGCCAAGAGAGGGCCAACAGGGGCTACACCTTC. Amino acids: CASSQERANRGYTF.

This chain joins TRBV18 and TRBJ2-1; 12 bases align to TRBD1. V gave up 4 bases and J gave up 7 bases; unmatched junction bases: 5. This CDR3 is 15 amino acids long. In germline, CDR1 is KGHSH, CDR2 LQKENI. As DNA, the CDR3 is TGTGCCAGCTCACGGGACAGGGGGCGCGGGAATGAGCAGTTCTTC. The encoded protein is CASSRDRGRGNEQFF.

This clonotype was detected only a few times. V and J are TRBV6-5 and TRBJ1-1; the match to TRBD1 covers 9 bases. Unmatched junction bases numbered 6, after V lost 2 bases and J lost 8 bases. The germline V gene has CDR1 MNHEY and CDR2 SVGAGI. The CDR3 runs to 14 residues. The CDR3 loop reads CASSYNPTGGEAFF. Written as DNA, the CDR3 is TGTGCCAGCAGTTACAACCCGACAGGGGGAGAAGCTTTCTTT.

This clonotype was detected ten times or more. V and J are TRBV29-1 and TRBJ1-5, with TRBD1 identical over 11 bases. V dropped 4 bases and J dropped 7; count of bases not matched to a gene: 3. This CDR3 is 13 amino acids long. The V gene's germline CDR1 is SQVTM and CDR2 ANQGSEA. The chain's CDR3 is CSVGTGGGQPQHF. The CDR3 DNA is TGCAGCGTTGGGACAGGGGGCGGGCAGCCCCAGCATTTT.

Many counts were recorded for this clonotype. The CDR3 sequence: CSEPATGFGKNIQYF. The CDR3 nucleotides read TGCAGCGAGCCAGCGACAGGATTCGGCAAAAACATTCAGTACTTC. This chain joins TRBV29-1 and TRBJ2-4; D might be TRBD1 (6 bases). This CDR3 spans 15 amino acids. With 7 bases removed from V and 3 bases from J, the gap between germline ends came to 19 bases. The germline gives CDR1 SQVTM, CDR2 ANQGSEA.

This clonotype was counted only a few times. This chain uses TRBV10-3 with TRBJ1-4; D gene uncertain. The germline CDR1 and CDR2 sequences are ENHRY and SYGVKD. CDR3 length: 12 residues. With 10 bases removed from V and 7 bases from J, the gap between germline ends came to 13 bases. CDR3 protein: CATATRSEKLFF. The CDR3 bases are TGTGCCACCGCGACAAGGAGTGAAAAACTGTTTTTT.

The J gene is TRBJ1-5, the V gene TRBV15; D remains ambiguous. This CDR3 region has 17 residues. Trimming shortened V by 0 bases and J by 1 base, and 13 bases separated the two germline ends. CDR1 and CDR2 (germline): LNHNV, YYDKDF (reference sequence). The CDR3 nucleotides read TGTGCCACCAGCAGAGATTTAGAGGTGACAAGCAATCAGCCCCAGCATTTT. It codes for CATSRDLEVTSNQPQHF.

The sample holds a few counts of this clonotype. V gene TRBV4-1 combines with J gene TRBJ2-5; TRBD1 is a possible D gene (6 bases). The J call may be incorrect, as the DNA end agrees better with TRBJ2-7. The CDR3 has 15 residues. Germline CDR1 is MGHRA and CDR2 is YSYEKL. In DNA form, the CDR3 reads TGCGCCAGCAGCCAAGTCCTGGACAGAATCTACGAGCAGTACTTC. Translated, it gives CASSQVLDRIYEQYF.

The chain joins TRBV5-1 to TRBJ1-1; tentatively, D is TRBD1 (6 bases). Per germline, CDR1 SGHRS and CDR2 YFSETQ. The germline V and J ends were trimmed by 6 bases and 0 bases, with 12 bases remaining between them. The CDR3 contains 14 residues. This CDR3 reads CASKPGQVNTEAFF. The CDR3 DNA sequence: TGCGCCAGCAAACCGGGACAAGTGAACACTGAAGCTTTCTTT.

This clonotype has a handful of counts. This chain joins TRBV6-5 and TRBJ2-1, with 7 positions matching TRBD1. J gave up 10 bases and V 5 bases, and 8 bases lay outside the gene matches. CDR3 size: 13 residues. Germline CDR1 is MNHEY and CDR2 is SVGAGI. CDR3 coding DNA: TGTGCCAGCAGTACCACAACCAGGGGGGAGCAGTTCTTC. Its protein product is CASSTTTRGEQFF.

This clonotype was found once. V gene TRBV11-2 combines with J gene TRBJ2-3; D tentatively reads TRBD1 or TRBD2 (5 bases each). The CDR3 has 15 residues. With 5 bases removed from V and 4 bases from J, the gap between germline ends came to 16 bases. In germline, CDR1 is SGHAT, CDR2 FQNNGV. For the CDR3, the DNA is TGTGCCAGCAGCCTCCGAAGTGGGGACGCAGATACGCAGTATTTT. Protein sequence: CASSLRSGDADTQYF. Full variable domain (rest looked up from reference TRBV11-2 and TRBJ2-3): EAGVAQSPRYKIIEKRQSVAFWCNPISGHATLYWYQQILGQGPKLLIQFQNNGVVDDSQLPKDRFSAERLKGVDSTLKIQPAKLEDSAVYLCASSLRSGDADTQYFGPGTRLTVL.

The genes are TRBV28 and TRBJ2-1, with 10 bases that match TRBD2. Germline loops: CDR1 MDHEN, CDR2 SYDVKM. V dropped 0 bases and J dropped 6; count of bases not matched to a gene: 14. This CDR3 contains 19 residues. The CDR3 DNA is TGTGCCAGCAGTTTATGGGCTGGGGCTAGCGGGGGAAAGTTCAATGAGCAGTTCTTC. This gives the protein CASSLWAGASGGKFNEQFF. Supplemented by reference TRBV28 and TRBJ2-1, the full variable domain reads DVKVTQSSRYLVKRTGEKVFLECVQDMDHENMFWYRQDPGLGLRLIYFSYDVKMKEKGDIPEGYSVSREKKERFSLILESASTNQTSMYLCASSLWAGASGGKFNEQFFGPGTRLTVL.

This clonotype was found a few times. The chain joins TRBV4-2 to TRBJ1-2; D unresolved. V gave up 0 bases and J gave up 6 bases, with 8 bases separating them. There are 13 residues in the CDR3. Looked up from germline, CDR1 is LGHNA and CDR2 is YNFKEQ. CDR3 sequence reads: CASSQEATDGYTF. As DNA, the CDR3 is TGTGCCAGCAGCCAAGAGGCAACGGATGGCTACACCTTC.

This clonotype was recorded once. This chain connects TRBV4-3 to TRBJ1-1, with D tentatively TRBD1 (6 bases). Trimming left V 1 base short and J 4 bases short, with 16 bases between. The CDR3 sequence is 16 residues long. Per germline, CDR1 LGHNA and CDR2 YSLEER. The CDR3 DNA reads as TGCGCCAGCAGCCAAGGCCTCCGACAGGAGGGCACTGAAGCTTTCTTT. Amino acids: CASSQGLRQEGTEAFF.

CDR3 nucleotides: TGTGCCAGCAGCCCCCGGGACAGCAATCCCTACGAGCAGTACTTC. Translation gives CASSPRDSNPYEQYF. The chain employs TRBV4-2 and TRBJ2-4, with 7 bases that match TRBD1. The J call may be incorrect, as the DNA end agrees better with TRBJ2-7. The CDR3 consists of 15 residues. The V gene's germline CDR1 is LGHNA and CDR2 YNFKEQ.

The rearrangement links TRBV7-9 to TRBJ1-3; no firm D call. The CDR3 is 16 amino acids. Germline loops: CDR1 SEHNR, CDR2 FQNEAQ (reference sequence). Trimming left V 5 bases short and J 0 bases short, with 14 bases between. CDR3 in amino acids: CASSLGPLISGNTIYF. The CDR3 DNA reads TGTGCCAGCAGCCTGGGTCCTCTTATCTCTGGAAACACCATATATTTT.

This clonotype was found many times. This sequence joins TRBV20-1 and TRBJ2-1, with 11 bases identical to TRBD2. Germline trimming cut 1 base from V and 7 bases from J; bases unmatched to any gene: 6. Per germline, CDR1 DFQATT and CDR2 SNEGSKA (reference sequence). This CDR3 is 15 amino acids long. This CDR3 is CSARVTSGDVNEQFF. CDR3 nucleotides: TGCAGTGCTAGAGTGACTAGCGGGGATGTTAATGAGCAGTTCTTC.

V usage is TRBV11-1 and J usage is TRBJ1-1; unclear D gene. The ends were cut back, 1 base at V and 7 bases at J, with 4 bases in the middle. Per germline, CDR1 SGHAT and CDR2 FQDESV (reference sequence). CDR3 length equals 11 residues. The CDR3 loop reads CASSLELEAFF. As DNA, the CDR3 is TGTGCCAGCAGCTTAGAGCTTGAAGCTTTCTTT. Combining the CDR3 with reference TRBV11-1 and TRBJ1-1 gives the whole variable domain EAEVAQSPRYKITEKSQAVAFWCDPISGHATLYWYRQILGQGPELLVQFQDESVVDDSQLPKDRFSAERLKGVDSTLKIQPAELGDSAMYLCASSLELEAFFGQGTRLTVV.

This rearrangement joins TRBV20-1 to TRBJ2-1, with 12 bases fitting TRBD2. Per germline, CDR1 DFQATT and CDR2 SNEGSKA (reference sequence). Losses at the gene ends were 4 bases for V and 6 bases for J; bases not matched to a gene: 7. The CDR3 is 15 residues long. CDR3 amino acids: CSANLAGGLPNEQFF. CDR3 in DNA: TGCAGTGCTAATCTAGCGGGGGGGCTGCCCAATGAGCAGTTCTTC.

A few counts support this clonotype. CDR3 sequence reads: CSVETAPLLTDTQYF. DNA for the CDR3: TGCAGCGTTGAGACGGCACCCCTCCTCACAGATACGCAGTATTTT. The chain recombines TRBV29-1 with TRBJ2-3, with no clear D. Deletions cut 3 bases from V and 2 bases from J, with 15 bases between. The CDR3 runs 15 residues. Germline CDR1 is SQVTM and CDR2 is ANQGSEA.

The chain has TRBV20-1 and TRBJ1-2; D unresolved. V gave up 1 base and J gave up 0 bases, with 9 bases separating them. The CDR3 runs to 14 residues. CDR1 is DFQATT, CDR2 SNEGSKA, per germline (reference sequence). CDR3 amino acids: CSARGTASNYGYTF. CDR3 coding DNA: TGCAGTGCTAGAGGTACAGCCTCTAACTATGGCTACACCTTC.